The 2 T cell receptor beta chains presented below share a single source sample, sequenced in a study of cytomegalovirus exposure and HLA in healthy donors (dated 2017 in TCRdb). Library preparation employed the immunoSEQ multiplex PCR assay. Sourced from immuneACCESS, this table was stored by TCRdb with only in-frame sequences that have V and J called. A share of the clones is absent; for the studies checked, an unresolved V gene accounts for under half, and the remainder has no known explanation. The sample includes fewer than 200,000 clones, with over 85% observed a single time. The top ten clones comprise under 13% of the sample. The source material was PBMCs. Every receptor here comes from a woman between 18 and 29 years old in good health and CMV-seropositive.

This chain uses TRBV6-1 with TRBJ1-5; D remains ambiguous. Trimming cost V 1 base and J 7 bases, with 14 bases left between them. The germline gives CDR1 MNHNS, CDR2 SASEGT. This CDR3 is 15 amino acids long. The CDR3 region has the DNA TGTGCCAGCAGTGAAGTGGGAGGTGAGAGGCAGCCCCAGCATTTT. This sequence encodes CASSEVGGERQPQHF.

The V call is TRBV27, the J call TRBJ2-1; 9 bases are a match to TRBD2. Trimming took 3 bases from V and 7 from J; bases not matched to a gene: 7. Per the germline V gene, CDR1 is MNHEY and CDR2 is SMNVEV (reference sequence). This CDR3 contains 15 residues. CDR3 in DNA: TGTGCCAGCAGTTTTAGCGGGAGTGTCGTTAATGAGCAGTTCTTC. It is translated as CASSFSGSVVNEQFF.